These T cell receptor beta chains were read from a single sample in a study of human T cells and chemical hapten exposure. MiXCR was run by TCRdb on the RACE reads, yielding one entry per CDR3 protein. Altogether about 98,000 distinct CDR3 sequences are present, approximately 11% being singletons, with the ten largest covering approximately 3.4%. The sequencing used whole blood, collected in connection with sensitization to the hapten diphenylcyclopropenone (DPC). These receptors were collected from a woman aged 55-75 years with alopecia areata. Some clones in this sample may be carry-over from other donors' samples. The CDR3 runs from the conserved cysteine through the conserved F or W. The order of the fields is clone size, D gene, V gene, J gene, CDR3 DNA, CDR3 protein. A D gene is named only where the DNA matches it firmly. A row's size may be missing; if present it is once, few, many or a size class.

.,TRBD1,TRBV5-1,TRBJ2-7,TGCGCCAGCAGCCCCGATCCGGGACAGAGCTCCTACGAGCAGTACTTC,CASSPDPGQSSYEQYF
many,TRBD2,TRBV2,TRBJ2-5,TGTGCCAGCAGGGGACTAGCGGGGTTCCAAGAGACCCAGTACTTC,CASRGLAGFQETQYF
.,TRBD1,TRBV4-2,TRBJ1-2,TGTGCCAGCAGCCAAGATCGGGCAGGGGGTTCGCCAATGGTTGGCTACACCTTC,CASSQDRAGGSPMVGYTF
few,.,TRBV20-1,TRBJ2-3,TGCAGTGCTAGCTCGGCGGGGAGAGATACGCAGTATTTT,CSASSAGRDTQYF
many,TRBD2,TRBV7-6,TRBJ2-5,TGTGCCAGCAGCTTAGGAGCCAGCGGGGGGGCTGGCGAGACCCAGTACTTC,CASSLGASGGAGETQYF
.,.,TRBV20-1,TRBJ2-3,TGCAGTGCAGGGCTCCCCGGGGGAGATACGCAGTATTTT,CSAGLPGGDTQYF
many,.,TRBV6-5,TRBJ1-5,TGTGCCAGCAGTTACTCGAGTAATCAGCCCCAGCATTTT,CASSYSSNQPQHF
few,TRBD1,TRBV6-5,TRBJ1-2,TGTGCCAGCAGTAAACAGGGGGCGGCAGATGGCTACACCTTC,CASSKQGAADGYTF
.,.,TRBV5-1,TRBJ1-1,TGCGCCAGCAGCTTGGAGGTCGGGGGTGGCCCGACTGAAGCTTTCTTT,CASSLEVGGGPTEAFF
many,.,TRBV5-1,TRBJ2-1,TGCGCCAGCAGCCCCCCAGCTAATGAGCAGTTCTTC,CASSPPANEQFF
few,.,TRBV7-3,TRBJ2-3,TGTGCCAGCAGCTTAGGCCTTTTGACAGGGAGGGATACGCAGTATTTT,CASSLGLLTGRDTQYF
many,TRBD2,TRBV20-1,TRBJ2-1,TGCAGTGCGCCAAAAAGCGGGGGGGCGAACAATGAGCAGTTCTTC,CSAPKSGGANNEQFF
few,TRBD1,TRBV19,TRBJ2-7,TGTGCCAGTAGTGCGAGACAGGGAGCTGTCAACGAGCAGTACTTC,CASSARQGAVNEQYF
many,.,TRBV20-1,TRBJ2-7,TGCAGTGCTAGGGGGAAAACAGGGCCACGCTACGAGCAGTACTTC,CSARGKTGPRYEQYF
few,.,TRBV7-6,TRBJ2-1,TGTGCCAGCAGCACAAGGGACAATGAGCAGTTCTTC,CASSTRDNEQFF
many,.,TRBV20-1,TRBJ1-5,TGCAGTGCTAGAGATTTACAGGGTTTTGATTTTGATCAGCCCCAGCATTTT,CSARDLQGFDFDQPQHF
many,TRBD1,TRBV20-1,TRBJ1-6,TGCAGTGCTCCGGGACAGAATAATTCACCCCTCCACTTT,CSAPGQNNSPLHF
many,.,TRBV5-1,TRBJ1-4,TGCGCCAGCAGCGGCGGAGTCCCGGGAGGTAATGAAAAACTGTTTTTT,CASSGGVPGGNEKLFF
many,.,TRBV29-1,TRBJ1-5,TGCAGCGTTGCACAGCAGCCCAATCAGCCCCAGCATTTT,CSVAQQPNQPQHF
many,.,TRBV3-1,TRBJ2-3,TGTGCCAGCAGCCAAGTTAGAACTTCTACGCAGTATTTT,CASSQVRTSTQYF
many,.,TRBV2,TRBJ1-5,TGTGCCAGCAGTGAACAGAGTAGCAATCAGCCCCAGCATTTT,CASSEQSSNQPQHF
many,.,TRBV10-2,TRBJ1-2,TGCGCCAGCAGTGAGAGTACACCTAACTATGGCTACACCTTC,CASSESTPNYGYTF
many,.,TRBV3-1,TRBJ1-1,TGTGCCAGCAGCCAAGTGGCAGGGGCTACTGAAGCTTTCTTT,CASSQVAGATEAFF
.,.,TRBV15,TRBJ2-3,TGTGTCACCAGCACCACCGCAGATACGCAGTATTTT,CVTSTTADTQYF
.,.,TRBV20-1,TRBJ1-1,TGCAGTGCTGGGTTCGTACATGCGGAAGCTTTCTTT,CSAGFVHAEAFF
many,TRBD1,TRBV11-2,TRBJ1-2,TGTGCCAGCAGCCAAGCAGGGGGTGGCTACACCTTC,CASSQAGGGYTF
many,.,TRBV3-1,TRBJ1-5,TGTGCCAGCAGCCAAGACGTAGGTAATCAGCCCCAGCATTTT,CASSQDVGNQPQHF
.,.,TRBV3-1,TRBJ1-1,TGTGCCAGCAGCCAAGCGTTGACTGAAGCTTTCTTT,CASSQALTEAFF
many,.,TRBV12-3/TRBV12-4,TRBJ1-3,TGTGCCAGCAGTTTAGTGGGAAACACCATATATTTT,CASSLVGNTIYF
many,.,TRBV5-5,TRBJ2-2,TGTGCCAGCAGCGTACGGACACCGGCGAACACCGGGGAGCTGTTTTTT,CASSVRTPANTGELFF
many,TRBD2,TRBV5-4,TRBJ2-5,TGTGCCAGCAGCTTGGGATTAGCGGGGGGCACTCGAGAGACCCAGTACTTC,CASSLGLAGGTRETQYF
many,TRBD2,TRBV10-3,TRBJ2-5,TGTGCCATCAGCCTAGCGGCTCAAGAGACCCAGTACTTC,CAISLAAQETQYF
.,TRBD1,TRBV29-1,TRBJ2-3,TGCAGCGCCGAGGGACAGGGGTTCACAGATACGCAGTATTTT,CSAEGQGFTDTQYF
many,TRBD1,TRBV2,TRBJ1-4,TGTGCCAGCAGTCCCGGGACAGCTGAAAAACTGTTTTTT,CASSPGTAEKLFF
few,TRBD2,TRBV6-2/TRBV6-3,TRBJ2-1,TGTGCCAGCAGCGGACCGGGACTAGCGGGGAGCTCCTACAATGAGCAGTTCTTC,CASSGPGLAGSSYNEQFF
many,.,TRBV20-1,TRBJ1-1,TGCAGTGTCCAAAACCCGACAGCGGGCACTGAAGCTTTCTTT,CSVQNPTAGTEAFF
few,.,TRBV14,TRBJ1-2,TGTGCCAGCAGCCAAGATCCGGGACACTACTATGGCTACACCTTC,CASSQDPGHYYGYTF
many,TRBD1,TRBV15,TRBJ1-5,TGTGCCACCAGCAGGGACAGGGGAAGCAATCAGCCCCAGCATTTT,CATSRDRGSNQPQHF
many,TRBD1,TRBV20-1,TRBJ1-2,TGCAGTGCTAGAGATATTGGGGAACAGGGGGGCACCTTC,CSARDIGEQGGTF
.,TRBD1,TRBV6-1,TRBJ2-4,TGTGCCAGCAGTGAAGAGGGGGACAGCGGCCGCTCCTTC,CASSEEGDSGRSF
many,TRBD1,TRBV3-1,TRBJ2-5,TGTGCCAGCAGCCGACGACAGGGGCAGGATGAGACCCAGTACTTC,CASSRRQGQDETQYF
.,.,TRBV27,TRBJ2-7,TGTGCCAGCAGTTTAAAGGGGGGCCAGGGCGAGCAGTACTTC,CASSLKGGQGEQYF
many,TRBD1,TRBV5-6,TRBJ1-2,TGTGCCAGCAGCGTGCTCAGGGGGAGGTCTGGCTACACCTTC,CASSVLRGRSGYTF
.,.,TRBV6-1,TRBJ1-5,TGTGCCAGCACTCGGCAGCGTTATAGCAATCAGCCCCAGCATTTT,CASTRQRYSNQPQHF
.,.,TRBV5-1,TRBJ2-5,TGCGCCAGCAGCCCCGACTCGGGAGAGACCCAGTACTTC,CASSPDSGETQYF
.,TRBD1,TRBV27,TRBJ1-5,TGTGCCAGCAGTCCGACAGGGCGAGGCAATCAGCCCCAGCATTTT,CASSPTGRGNQPQHF
many,.,TRBV29-1,TRBJ2-2,TGCAGCGGACACATAGCAAACACCGGGGAGCTGTTTTTT,CSGHIANTGELFF
many,TRBD2,TRBV7-6,TRBJ2-1,TGTGCCAGCAGCTTTCCAGCGGGGGGCGAGCAGTTCTTC,CASSFPAGGEQFF
.,.,TRBV18,TRBJ1-6,TGTGCCAGCTCCCCCTCGGGGGGGAGTAATAATTCACCCCTCCACTTT,CASSPSGGSNNSPLHF
.,TRBD1,TRBV25-1,TRBJ1-2,TGTGCCAGCTCGCGAGGGGACAGCGCCCTTTATGGCTACACCTTC,CASSRGDSALYGYTF
few,.,TRBV2,TRBJ1-5,TGTGCCAGCAGTGAATTAGTGACAGAGGATCAGCCCCAGCATTTT,CASSELVTEDQPQHF
many,.,TRBV6-1,TRBJ1-1,TGTGCCAGCAGTGAAGCGGTCAGGGGCAGGACTGAAGCTTTCTTT,CASSEAVRGRTEAFF
.,TRBD1,TRBV5-1,TRBJ1-5,TGCGCCAGCAGCGAAGACAGGGGTAGCAATCAGCCCCAGCATTTT,CASSEDRGSNQPQHF
many,.,TRBV7-9,TRBJ2-7,TGTGCCAGCAGCCCGGGACGGCTCTACGAGCAGTACTTC,CASSPGRLYEQYF
.,TRBD2,TRBV11-1,TRBJ2-1,TGTGCCAGCAGCTTAGCCCTAGCGGGGGGGCCGACTGAGCAGTTCTTC,CASSLALAGGPTEQFF
.,TRBD1,TRBV7-9,TRBJ1-2,TGTGCCAGCAGCTTAGCAGGGACAGGGGTAAACTATGGCTACACCTTC,CASSLAGTGVNYGYTF
many,.,TRBV2,TRBJ2-3,TGTGCCAGCAGTGTCTCTACTGCGGCAGATACGCAGTATTTT,CASSVSTAADTQYF